A single sample is the source of the 2 T cell receptor beta chains below, sequenced in a study of blood T cell repertoires in COVID-19. Using immunoSEQ multiplex PCR, the repertoire was profiled, and TCRdb retains in-frame clones only, with some absent. The sample carries a few hundred thousand clones, around 89% recorded once. The source material was peripheral blood. Receptors originate from a woman aged 25-40 years with COVID-19, enrolled during active disease.

The chain joins TRBV5-1 to TRBJ1-3; TRBD1 agrees at 10 bases. The V gene's germline CDR1 is SGHRS and CDR2 YFSETQ. The CDR3 spans 16 residues. V trimming: 0 bases; J trimming: 1 base; junction bases outside the gene matches: 1. As DNA, the CDR3 is TGCGCCAGCAGCTTGGAGGGACAGGGGTCTGGAAACACCATATATTTT. Translating it yields CASSLEGQGSGNTIYF.

The CDR3 region is CASSPVPPGETQYF. CDR3 nucleotides: TGTGCCAGCAGCCCCGTACCGCCGGGGGAGACCCAGTACTTC. V gene TRBV5-8 combines with J gene TRBJ2-5, with D maybe TRBD2 (5 bases). The germline V and J ends were trimmed by 4 bases and 5 bases, with 15 bases remaining between them. Germline V lookup: CDR1 SGHTS, CDR2 YDEGEE. The CDR3 is made up of 14 amino acids.